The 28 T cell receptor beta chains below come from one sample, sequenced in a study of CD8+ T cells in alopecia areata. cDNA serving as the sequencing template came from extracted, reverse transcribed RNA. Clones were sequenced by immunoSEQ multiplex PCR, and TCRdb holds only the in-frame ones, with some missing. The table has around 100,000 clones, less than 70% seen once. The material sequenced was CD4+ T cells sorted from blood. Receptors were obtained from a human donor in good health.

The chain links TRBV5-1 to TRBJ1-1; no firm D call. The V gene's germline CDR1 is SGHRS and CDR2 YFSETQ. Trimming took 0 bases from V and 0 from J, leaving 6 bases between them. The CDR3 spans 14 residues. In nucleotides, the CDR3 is TGCGCCAGCAGCTTGGGGGTTTTGAACACTGAAGCTTTCTTT. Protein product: CASSLGVLNTEAFF.

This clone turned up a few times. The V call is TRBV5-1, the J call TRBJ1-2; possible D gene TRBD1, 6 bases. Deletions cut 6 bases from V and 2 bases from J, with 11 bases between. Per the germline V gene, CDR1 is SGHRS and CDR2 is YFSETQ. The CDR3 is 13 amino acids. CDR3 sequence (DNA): TGCGCCAGCACCCTGCAGGGGAACTATGGCTACACCTTC. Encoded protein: CASTLQGNYGYTF.

CDR3 DNA: TGCGCCAGCAGCCCGCCCAACACAGATACGCAGTATTTT. Protein: CASSPPNTDTQYF. The chain combines TRBV5-1 with TRBJ2-3; D is unresolved. The CDR3 is made up of 13 amino acids. Germline CDR1 SGHRS, CDR2 YFSETQ. The V end was cut by 4 bases, the J end by 2 bases, with 8 bases between.

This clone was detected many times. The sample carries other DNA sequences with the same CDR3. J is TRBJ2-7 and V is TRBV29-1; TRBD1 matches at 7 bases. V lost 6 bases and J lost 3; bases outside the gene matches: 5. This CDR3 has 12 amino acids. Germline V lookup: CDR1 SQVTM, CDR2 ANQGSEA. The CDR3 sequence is CSVEGQLYEQYF. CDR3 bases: TGCAGCGTCGAGGGACAGCTCTACGAGCAGTACTTC.

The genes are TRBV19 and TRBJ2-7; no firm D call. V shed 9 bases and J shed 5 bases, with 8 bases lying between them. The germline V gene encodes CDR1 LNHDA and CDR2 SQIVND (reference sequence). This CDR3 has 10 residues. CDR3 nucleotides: TGTGCCAGAGGATCCCACGAGCAGTACTTC. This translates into CARGSHEQYF.

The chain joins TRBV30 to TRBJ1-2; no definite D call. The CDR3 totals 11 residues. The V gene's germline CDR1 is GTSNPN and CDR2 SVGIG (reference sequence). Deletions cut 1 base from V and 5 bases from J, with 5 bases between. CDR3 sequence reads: CAWSEGYGYTF. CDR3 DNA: TGTGCCTGGAGTGAAGGTTATGGCTACACCTTC.

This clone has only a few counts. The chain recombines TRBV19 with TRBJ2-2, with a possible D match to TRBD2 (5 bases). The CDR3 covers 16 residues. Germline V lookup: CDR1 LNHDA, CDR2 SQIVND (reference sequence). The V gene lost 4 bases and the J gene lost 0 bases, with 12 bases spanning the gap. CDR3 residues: CASSSPPGTNTGELFF. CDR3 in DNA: TGTGCCAGTAGTAGCCCCCCCGGGACGAACACCGGGGAGCTGTTTTTT.

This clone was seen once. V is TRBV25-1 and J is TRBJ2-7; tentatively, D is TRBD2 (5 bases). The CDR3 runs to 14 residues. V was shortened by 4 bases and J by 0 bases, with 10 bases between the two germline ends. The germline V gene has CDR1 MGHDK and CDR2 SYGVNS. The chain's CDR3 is CASSVERSSYEQYF. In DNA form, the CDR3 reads TGTGCCAGCAGTGTAGAGCGGAGCTCCTACGAGCAGTACTTC.

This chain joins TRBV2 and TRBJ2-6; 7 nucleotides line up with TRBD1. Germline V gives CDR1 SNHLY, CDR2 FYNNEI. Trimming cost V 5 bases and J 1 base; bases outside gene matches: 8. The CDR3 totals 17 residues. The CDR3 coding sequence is TGTGCCAGCAGTTACAGGGGTGGGAGATCTGGGGCCAACGTCCTGACTTTC. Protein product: CASSYRGGRSGANVLTF.

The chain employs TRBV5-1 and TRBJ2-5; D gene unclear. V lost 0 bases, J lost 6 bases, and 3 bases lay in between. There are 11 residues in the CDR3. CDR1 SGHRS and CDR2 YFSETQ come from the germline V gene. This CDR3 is CASSLGKTQYF. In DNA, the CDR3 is TGCGCCAGCAGCTTGGGGAAGACCCAGTACTTC.

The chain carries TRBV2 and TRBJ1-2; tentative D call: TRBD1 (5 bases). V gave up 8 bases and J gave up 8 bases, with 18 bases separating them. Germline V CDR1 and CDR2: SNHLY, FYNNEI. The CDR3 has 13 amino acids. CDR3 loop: CASGLPGLQGYTF. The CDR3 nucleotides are TGTGCCAGCGGCTTACCGGGACTCCAGGGCTACACCTTC.

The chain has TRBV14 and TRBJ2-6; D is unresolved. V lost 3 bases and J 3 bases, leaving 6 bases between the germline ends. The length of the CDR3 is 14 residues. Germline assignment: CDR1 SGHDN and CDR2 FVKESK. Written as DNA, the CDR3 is TGTGCCAGCAGCCAGGTCGGTGGGGCCAACGTCCTGACTTTC. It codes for CASSQVGGANVLTF.

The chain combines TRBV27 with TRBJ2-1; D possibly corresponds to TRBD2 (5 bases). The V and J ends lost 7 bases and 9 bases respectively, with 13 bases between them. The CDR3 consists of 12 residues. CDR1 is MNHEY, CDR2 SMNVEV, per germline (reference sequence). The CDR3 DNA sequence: TGTGCCAGCACGGACCTTGCGGGTGAGCAGTTCTTC. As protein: CASTDLAGEQFF.

The chain's CDR3 is CASSFSRANEQYF. For the CDR3, the DNA is TGTGCCAGCAGCTTTAGCAGGGCGAACGAGCAGTACTTC. The V gene is TRBV7-2, the J gene TRBJ2-7, with D possibly TRBD1 on 5 matching bases. The germline gives CDR1 SGHTA, CDR2 FQGNSA. This CDR3 contains 13 residues. Trimming left V 3 bases short and J 5 bases short, with 11 bases between.

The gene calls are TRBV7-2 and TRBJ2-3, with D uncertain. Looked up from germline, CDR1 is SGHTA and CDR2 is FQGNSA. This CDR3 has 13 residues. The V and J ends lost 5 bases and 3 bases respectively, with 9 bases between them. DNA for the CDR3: TGTGCCAGCAGCCCCATCGTGACAGATACGCAGTATTTT. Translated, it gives CASSPIVTDTQYF.

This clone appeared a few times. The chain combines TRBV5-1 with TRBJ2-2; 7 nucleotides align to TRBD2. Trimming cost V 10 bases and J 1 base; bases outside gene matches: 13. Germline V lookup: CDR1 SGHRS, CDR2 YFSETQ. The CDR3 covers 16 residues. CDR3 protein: CASKGGSSMNTGELFF. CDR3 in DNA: TGCGCCTCCAAGGGCGGGAGCTCCATGAACACCGGGGAGCTGTTTTTT.

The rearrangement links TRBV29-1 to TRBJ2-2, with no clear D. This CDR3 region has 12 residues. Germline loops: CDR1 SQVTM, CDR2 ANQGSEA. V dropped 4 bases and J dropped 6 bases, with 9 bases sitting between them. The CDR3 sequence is CSVGGVAGELFF. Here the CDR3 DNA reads TGCAGCGTTGGAGGCGTTGCCGGGGAGCTGTTTTTT.

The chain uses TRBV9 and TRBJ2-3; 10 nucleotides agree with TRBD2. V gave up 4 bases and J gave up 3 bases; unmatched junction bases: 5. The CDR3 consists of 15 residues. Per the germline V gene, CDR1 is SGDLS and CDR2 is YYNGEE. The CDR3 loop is CASSSTSGETDTQYF. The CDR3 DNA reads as TGTGCCAGCAGCTCCACTAGCGGGGAAACAGATACGCAGTATTTT.

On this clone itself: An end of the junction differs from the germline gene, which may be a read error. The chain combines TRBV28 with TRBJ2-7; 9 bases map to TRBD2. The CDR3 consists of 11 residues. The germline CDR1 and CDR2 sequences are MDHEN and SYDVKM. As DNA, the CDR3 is TGTGCCAGCAGCTCCCTAGCGGGGCTACACTTC. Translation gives CASSSLAGLHF.

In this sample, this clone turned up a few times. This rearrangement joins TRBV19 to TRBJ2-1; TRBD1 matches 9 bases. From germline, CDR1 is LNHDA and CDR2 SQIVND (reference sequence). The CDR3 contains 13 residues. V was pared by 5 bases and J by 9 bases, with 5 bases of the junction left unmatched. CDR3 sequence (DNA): TGTGCCAGTAGTGAACAGGGGGCCGGTGAGCAGTTCTTC. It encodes CASSEQGAGEQFF.

This chain's CDR3 is CASSVGDNSPLHF. CDR3 nucleotides: TGTGCCAGCAGCGTAGGAGATAATTCACCCCTCCACTTT. The chain recombines TRBV9 with TRBJ1-6, with D uncertain. The CDR3 runs 13 residues. V dropped 0 bases and J dropped 5 bases, with 3 bases sitting between them. Germline V gives CDR1 SGDLS, CDR2 YYNGEE.

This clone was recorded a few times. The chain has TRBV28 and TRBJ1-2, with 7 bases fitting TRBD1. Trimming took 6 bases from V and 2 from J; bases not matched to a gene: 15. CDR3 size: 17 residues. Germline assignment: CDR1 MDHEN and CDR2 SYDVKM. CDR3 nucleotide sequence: TGTGCCAGCAGCTTTGGATACGTGACAGGGCCCAACTATGGCTACACCTTC. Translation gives CASSFGYVTGPNYGYTF.

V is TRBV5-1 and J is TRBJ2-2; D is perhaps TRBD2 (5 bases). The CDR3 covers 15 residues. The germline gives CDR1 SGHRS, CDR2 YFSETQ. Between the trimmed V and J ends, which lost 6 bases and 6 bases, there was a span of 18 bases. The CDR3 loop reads CASKAFSGSPGELFF. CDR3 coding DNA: TGCGCCAGCAAAGCGTTTTCGGGAAGTCCCGGGGAGCTGTTTTTT.

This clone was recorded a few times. The CDR3: CASSFRQAQETQYF. The CDR3, as DNA: TGTGCCAGCAGCTTCCGACAGGCGCAAGAGACCCAGTACTTC. The chain carries TRBV7-2 and TRBJ2-5; possibly TRBD1 for D (6 bases). The length of the CDR3 is 14 residues. Germline V gene lookup returns CDR1 SGHTA and CDR2 FQGNSA. V lost 3 bases and J lost 2, with 10 bases in between.

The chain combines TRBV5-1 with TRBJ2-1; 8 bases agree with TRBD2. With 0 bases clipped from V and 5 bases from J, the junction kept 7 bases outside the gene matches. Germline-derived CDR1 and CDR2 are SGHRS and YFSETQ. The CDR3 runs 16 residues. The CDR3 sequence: CASSLVIAGRNNEQFF. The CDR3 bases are TGCGCCAGCAGCTTGGTAATAGCGGGGCGGAACAATGAGCAGTTCTTC.

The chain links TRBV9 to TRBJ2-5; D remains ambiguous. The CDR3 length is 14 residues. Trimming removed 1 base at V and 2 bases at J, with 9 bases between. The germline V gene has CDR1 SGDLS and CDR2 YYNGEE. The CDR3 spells CASSVLSQQETQYF. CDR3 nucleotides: TGTGCCAGCAGCGTACTCTCACAGCAAGAGACCCAGTACTTC.

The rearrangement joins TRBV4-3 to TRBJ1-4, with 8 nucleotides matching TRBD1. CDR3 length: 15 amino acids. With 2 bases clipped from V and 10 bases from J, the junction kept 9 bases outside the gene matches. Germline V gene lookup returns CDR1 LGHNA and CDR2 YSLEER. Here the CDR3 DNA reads TGCGCCAGCAGCCAAAACCGGGACAGGAGCCTAAAACTGTTTTTT. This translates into CASSQNRDRSLKLFF.

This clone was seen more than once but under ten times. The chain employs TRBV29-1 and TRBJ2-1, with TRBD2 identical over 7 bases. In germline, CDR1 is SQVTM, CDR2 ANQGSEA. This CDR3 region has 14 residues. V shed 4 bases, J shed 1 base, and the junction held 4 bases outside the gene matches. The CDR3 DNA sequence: TGCAGCGTTGCCCGGGGACTATCCTACAATGAGCAGTTCTTC. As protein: CSVARGLSYNEQFF.